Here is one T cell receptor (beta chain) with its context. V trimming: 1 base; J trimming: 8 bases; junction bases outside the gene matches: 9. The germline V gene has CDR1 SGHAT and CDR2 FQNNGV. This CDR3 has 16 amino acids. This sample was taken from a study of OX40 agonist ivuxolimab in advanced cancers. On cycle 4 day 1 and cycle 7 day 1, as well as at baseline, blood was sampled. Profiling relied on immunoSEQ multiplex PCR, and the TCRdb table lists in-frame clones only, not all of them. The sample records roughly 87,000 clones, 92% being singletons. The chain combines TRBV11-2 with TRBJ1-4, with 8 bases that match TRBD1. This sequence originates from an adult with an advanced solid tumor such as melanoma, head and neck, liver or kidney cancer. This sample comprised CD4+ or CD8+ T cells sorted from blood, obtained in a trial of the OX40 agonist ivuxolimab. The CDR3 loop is CASSLAPTGGKEKLFF. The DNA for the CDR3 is TGTGCCAGCAGCTTAGCTCCCACAGGGGGAAAGGAAAAACTGTTTTTT.